The 27 T cell receptor beta chains given below trace back to one sample, sequenced in a study of post-analysis software for immune sequencing data. General study results and limits: Roughly 5 TRBV segments occurring more often in patients than controls included TRBV5-6, TRBV5-1 and TRBV20-1.

Unique molecular identifiers tagged the TCR beta cDNA libraries. TCRdb analysed the PCR reads with MiXCR anew, one entry per CDR3 protein. The table has around 770,000 distinct CDR3 sequences, under 60% seen once. Their antigens are not known. The sample was blood. Every receptor here comes from a girl aged 5 to 17 with multiple sclerosis.

This clonotype was recorded a few times. The gene calls are TRBV5-1 and TRBJ1-1; D is ambiguous. The V gene lost 3 bases and the J gene lost 1 base, with 10 bases spanning the gap. The CDR3 covers 14 residues. The germline V gene encodes CDR1 SGHRS and CDR2 YFSETQ. The CDR3 region is CASSWTDQNTEAFF. The CDR3 DNA is TGCGCCAGCAGCTGGACGGACCAGAACACTGAAGCTTTCTTT.

This clonotype has a count of ten or more. The V and J genes are TRBV2 and TRBJ2-7, with 8 positions matching TRBD1. The CDR3 runs 15 residues. J lost 7 bases, V lost 5 bases, and 13 bases had no gene match. Germline CDR1 and CDR2: SNHLY and FYNNEI. CDR3 in DNA: TGTGCCAGCAGTTCCTCCGGGACAGGATCCTCGGAGCAGTACTTC. It yields the protein CASSSSGTGSSEQYF.

The chain recombines TRBV2 with TRBJ2-1, with D perhaps matching TRBD2 (6 bases). Per germline, CDR1 SNHLY and CDR2 FYNNEI. The CDR3 has 10 residues. Trimming stripped 8 bases from V and 14 bases from J, with 13 bases between. The chain's CDR3 is CASRLGPEFF. The CDR3 nucleotides are TGTGCCAGCCGACTAGGGCCCGAGTTCTTC.

This chain uses TRBV9 with TRBJ1-1; D is perhaps TRBD1 (5 bases). The CDR3 loop spans 15 amino acids. Germline CDR1 reads SGDLS; CDR2 reads YYNGEE. The V end was cut by 4 bases, the J end by 0 bases, with 13 bases between. The CDR3 DNA reads TGTGCCAGCAGCTTAAGCAGGGAGCTGAACACTGAAGCTTTCTTT. Translated, it gives CASSLSRELNTEAFF.

J is TRBJ2-4 and V is TRBV18, with 14 bases that match TRBD2. The CDR3 loop spans 16 amino acids. V was pared by 6 bases and J by 5 bases, with 6 bases of the junction left unmatched. Germline V CDR1 and CDR2: KGHSH, LQKENI. The CDR3 region is CASSPGLAGEENIQYF. The CDR3 DNA sequence: TGTGCCAGCTCCCCGGGACTAGCGGGAGAGGAAAACATTCAGTACTTC.

This chain joins TRBV2 and TRBJ2-1; 11 nucleotides agree with TRBD1. V shed 9 bases and J 14 bases; nucleotides not matched to a gene: 18. CDR1 SNHLY and CDR2 FYNNEI come from the germline V gene. This CDR3 region has 15 residues. CDR3 sequence reads: CASPADLDPGQGEFF. The CDR3 coding sequence is TGTGCCAGTCCTGCAGATCTGGACCCGGGACAGGGGGAGTTCTTC.

CDR3 DNA: TGTGCCAGCAGCCCTGGGGTCTCAGAGACCCAGTACTTC. Its translation: CASSPGVSETQYF. The rearrangement joins TRBV4-2 to TRBJ2-5; no clear D. Germline assignment: CDR1 LGHNA and CDR2 YNFKEQ. Trimming took off 4 bases at V and 4 bases at J, with 10 bases between the two ends. This CDR3 has 13 amino acids.

The rearrangement joins TRBV20-1 to TRBJ2-7, with TRBD1 identical over 10 bases. The CDR3 has 15 residues. V dropped 2 bases and J dropped 6; count of bases not matched to a gene: 10. Per germline, CDR1 DFQATT and CDR2 SNEGSKA (reference sequence). CDR3: CSARTWTGGSGEQYF. The CDR3 bases are TGCAGTGCTAGAACCTGGACAGGGGGTTCTGGCGAGCAGTACTTC.

This clonotype has just a few counts. The chain has TRBV12-3 or TRBV12-4 and TRBJ2-1; possibly TRBD2 for D (5 bases). V was cut by 3 bases and J by 15 bases, with 12 bases left in between. The CDR3 is 11 residues long. The CDR3 DNA follows: TGTGCCAGCAGTTTGGCGGGCGCGCGGTTCTTC. Translating gives CASSLAGARFF.

This clonotype was seen a handful of times. The CDR3 DNA reads TGCGCCAGCAGGGCTCGTACTAGCGGGATCCACAATGAGCAGTTCTTC. Protein product: CASRARTSGIHNEQFF. The V and J genes are TRBV5-1 and TRBJ2-1; 10 nucleotides agree with TRBD2. The V segment lost 5 bases and the J segment 5 bases; nucleotides outside the gene matches: 10. CDR3 length: 16 amino acids. Germline loops: CDR1 SGHRS, CDR2 YFSETQ.

This clonotype was seen only a few times. The chain carries TRBV11-3 and TRBJ2-7, with 8 positions matching TRBD1. Germline CDR1 is SGHNT and CDR2 is YENEEA. This CDR3 spans 19 amino acids. V was clipped by 4 bases and J by 1 base; unmatched bases: 18. The CDR3 DNA is TGTGCCAGCAGCTCAGAACGAGGTACCCGGGACAGGAATTCCTACGAGCAGTACTTC. Translation gives CASSSERGTRDRNSYEQYF.

The V gene is TRBV20-1, the J gene TRBJ2-5, with 9 bases matching TRBD2. This CDR3 is built from 14 residues. J gave up 5 bases and V 1 base, and 5 bases lay outside the gene matches. Germline values: CDR1 DFQATT, CDR2 SNEGSKA (reference sequence). As DNA, the CDR3 is TGCAGTGCTAGAGGGGCGGGAGGGCCGGAGACCCAGTACTTC. This codes for CSARGAGGPETQYF.

The rearrangement links TRBV25-1 to TRBJ1-4; the D is unclear. V lost 4 bases to trimming and J lost 4 bases, with 7 bases between them. The germline V gene encodes CDR1 MGHDK and CDR2 SYGVNS. CDR3 length: 13 amino acids. CDR3 bases: TGTGCCAGCAGTGGGTTGATTAATGAAAAACTGTTTTTT. It is translated as CASSGLINEKLFF.

This clonotype occurred a few times. The gene calls are TRBV4-3 and TRBJ2-4; 12 positions match TRBD2. The J call may be incorrect, as the DNA end agrees better with TRBJ2-7. Germline CDR1 reads LGHNA; CDR2 reads YSLEER. CDR3 length equals 15 residues. Written as DNA, the CDR3 is TGCGCCAGCAGCCAAGAGACTAGCGGGAGCTACGAGCAGTACTTC. This gives the protein CASSQETSGSYEQYF.

This chain links TRBV20-1 with TRBJ2-7; either TRBD1 or TRBD2 may fit D (5 bases each). The CDR3 sequence is 10 residues long. The germline V gene encodes CDR1 DFQATT and CDR2 SNEGSKA (reference sequence). With 5 bases removed from V and 3 bases from J, the gap between germline ends came to 5 bases. The chain's CDR3 is CSAGGYEQYF. Here the CDR3 DNA reads TGCAGTGCTGGGGGCTACGAGCAGTACTTC.

The chain joins TRBV5-1 to TRBJ1-1; 10 bases map to TRBD1. Germline trimming cut 4 bases from V and 7 bases from J; bases unmatched to any gene: 10. There are 15 residues in the CDR3. Germline CDR1 is SGHRS and CDR2 is YFSETQ. This CDR3 reads CASSLSGTGAGEAFF. The CDR3, as DNA: TGCGCCAGCAGCCTCTCAGGGACAGGGGCTGGTGAAGCTTTCTTT. The whole variable domain, remainder taken from reference TRBV5-1 and TRBJ1-1, is KAGVTQTPRYLIKTRGQQVTLSCSPISGHRSVSWYQQTPGQGLQFLFEYFSETQRNKGNFPGRFSGRQFSNSRSEMNVSTLELGDSALYLCASSLSGTGAGEAFFGQGTRLTVV.

This clonotype was counted only a few times. The rearrangement joins TRBV20-1 to TRBJ2-4; tentative D call: TRBD1 (5 bases). The J call may be in error: the DNA end matches TRBJ2-7 better. This CDR3 spans 13 amino acids. Germline assignment: CDR1 DFQATT and CDR2 SNEGSKA (reference sequence). The DNA for the CDR3 is TGCAGTGCTAGGAAGGGGAACTTCGGCGAGCAGTACTTC. It codes for CSARKGNFGEQYF.

The chain uses TRBV2 and TRBJ2-1, with TRBD1 matching 7 bases. Germline V gives CDR1 SNHLY, CDR2 FYNNEI. The ends lost 3 bases at V and 8 bases at J; junction bases unmatched: 4. This CDR3 has 13 residues. The CDR3 DNA follows: TGTGCCAGCAGTGATTGGCAGGGGGATGAGCAGTTCTTC. Translated: CASSDWQGDEQFF.

This clonotype came up a few times. The J gene is TRBJ2-1, the V gene TRBV7-9; D possibly uses TRBD1 or TRBD2 (8 bases each). Germline V gene sequence: CDR1 SEHNR, CDR2 FQNEAQ (reference sequence). Deletions cut 7 bases from V and 8 bases from J, with 21 bases between. The CDR3 spans 15 residues. The CDR3 loop reads CASTFSGTGSDEQFF. Here the CDR3 DNA reads TGTGCCAGCACCTTTAGCGGGACAGGATCCGATGAGCAGTTCTTC.

This clonotype was detected a few times. This chain connects TRBV5-1 to TRBJ2-5, with 9 bases aligning to TRBD1. The CDR3 sequence is 17 residues long. Trimming took 1 base from V and 1 from J; bases not matched to a gene: 8. Looked up from germline, CDR1 is SGHRS and CDR2 is YFSETQ. The CDR3 sequence: CASSLTATGGGQETQYF. The CDR3 DNA follows: TGCGCCAGCAGCTTGACGGCGACAGGGGGGGGCCAAGAGACCCAGTACTTC.

This clonotype was recorded a few times. The rearrangement joins TRBV9 to TRBJ2-6; D perhaps matches TRBD1 (5 bases). CDR3 length: 18 residues. CDR1 is SGDLS and CDR2 is YYNGEE in the germline V gene. V dropped 5 bases and J dropped 0 bases, with 18 bases sitting between them. The CDR3: CASSKTVSRSSGANVLTF. DNA of the CDR3: TGTGCCAGCAGTAAGACAGTCTCGAGGTCCTCTGGGGCCAACGTCCTGACTTTC.

The V gene is TRBV7-9, the J gene TRBJ1-2; D may be TRBD1 (5 bases). Trimming removed 1 base at V and 3 bases at J, with 9 bases between. Germline values: CDR1 SEHNR, CDR2 FQNEAQ (reference sequence). This CDR3 region has 14 residues. CDR3 protein: CASSLGAQDYGYTF. The CDR3 DNA reads TGTGCCAGCAGCTTAGGGGCACAGGACTATGGCTACACCTTC.

As DNA, the CDR3 is TGTGCCAGCAGCGTAGTCGGGAGGCCCACAGATACGCAGTATTTT. Translating gives CASSVVGRPTDTQYF. V and J are TRBV9 and TRBJ2-3, with 7 bases matching TRBD2. V shed 0 bases and J 2 bases; nucleotides not matched to a gene: 3. This CDR3 is 15 amino acids long. Germline CDR1 and CDR2: SGDLS and YYNGEE.

The chain carries TRBV29-1 and TRBJ1-1; 7 bases fit TRBD1. J was trimmed by 3 bases and V by 7 bases; bases with no gene match: 8. CDR3 size: 13 residues. Germline CDR1 reads SQVTM; CDR2 reads ANQGSEA. The chain's CDR3 is CSAMTGRDTEAFF. CDR3 nucleotides: TGCAGCGCCATGACAGGGCGGGACACTGAAGCTTTCTTT.

This clonotype was seen at least ten times. This chain joins TRBV29-1 and TRBJ2-7; 9 nucleotides line up with TRBD2. The CDR3 contains 14 residues. Germline-derived CDR1 and CDR2 are SQVTM and ANQGSEA. Losses at the gene ends were 4 bases for V and 4 bases for J; bases not matched to a gene: 8. CDR3 amino acids: CSVGGSGSAYEQYF. In DNA form, the CDR3 reads TGCAGCGTTGGGGGTAGCGGGAGTGCATACGAGCAGTACTTC.

This clonotype occurred a few times. This chain uses TRBV12-3 or TRBV12-4 with TRBJ1-2; D is unclear. The CDR3 loop spans 16 amino acids. With 5 bases removed from V and 0 bases from J, the gap between germline ends came to 16 bases. The CDR3 coding sequence is TGTGCCAGCAGTCCTCGGGCACAGCCAACTAACTATGGCTACACCTTC. As protein: CASSPRAQPTNYGYTF.

A few counts support this clonotype. The chain is built from TRBV7-8 and TRBJ2-7, with TRBD1 matching over 10 bases. The CDR3 spans 15 residues. The ends lost 5 bases at V and 2 bases at J; junction bases unmatched: 6. Germline V gene data show CDR1 as SGHVS and CDR2 as FQNEAQ. The CDR3 sequence is CASSLGTGETYEQYF. CDR3 bases: TGTGCCAGCAGCCTTGGGACAGGGGAAACCTACGAGCAGTACTTC. Full variable domain (outside the CDR3, taken from reference TRBV7-8 and TRBJ2-7): GAGVSQSPRYKVAKRGQDVALRCDPISGHVSLFWYQQALGQGPEFLTYFQNEAQLDKSGLPSDRFFAERPEGSVSTLKIQRTQQEDSAVYLCASSLGTGETYEQYFGPGTRLTVT.